This T cell receptor beta chain was sequenced for a study of OX40 agonist ivuxolimab in advanced cancers. Study context: The dose-escalation cohort had hepatocellular carcinoma, melanoma, renal cell or head and neck cancer. Of the participants, approximately 38% had some prior anti-PD-1, anti-PD-L1 or anti-CTLA-4 therapy, which was allowed. General study points: Certain nonresponders likewise exhibited a low normalized T-cell clonal expansion.

CDR1 and CDR2 from the germline V gene are WNHNN and SYGVQD (reference sequence). The length of the CDR3 is 14 residues. Trimming took off 4 bases at V and 5 bases at J, with 15 bases between the two ends. Clones were sequenced by immunoSEQ multiplex PCR, and TCRdb holds only the in-frame ones, with some missing. The sample yields roughly 42,000 clones, approximately 90% seen once. Autoimmune disease history or systemic immunosuppression meant exclusion. A note on this clone: What it binds is not known.

The source is an adult with an advanced solid tumor such as melanoma, head and neck, liver or kidney cancer. The rearrangement links TRBV10-1 to TRBJ2-7; tentative D call: TRBD2 (5 bases). The input for sequencing was CD4+ or CD8+ T cells sorted from blood, taken in a trial of the OX40 agonist ivuxolimab. The CDR3 nucleotides are TGCGCCAGCAGTGCCAGGTGGGCGGGTCACGAGCAGTACTTC. Translating gives CASSARWAGHEQYF.